One sample yielded the 14 T cell receptor beta chains listed below, sequenced in a study of regulatory T cells in long-lasting Graves disease. Both iRepertoire HTBI primers and Arm-PCR of CDR3 regions were used to build the TCR beta libraries. A single record per CDR3 protein comes from TCRdb applying MiXCR to the multiplex PCR reads. The repertoire includes more than 350,000 distinct CDR3 sequences, 21% of them detected once, and roughly an eighth sits in the top ten. The sample's time point: persistent/refractory GD, antithyroid drugs over 5 years with positive TRAb. PBMCs were the source of the RNA used for TCR sequencing. The sample here was peripheral blood mononuclear cells (PBMCs), taken when the disease was refractory, from a patient treated with antithyroid drugs. The origin of the receptors is a female donor with Graves disease.

In this sample, this clonotype turned up many times. V is TRBV6-2 or TRBV6-3 and J is TRBJ2-2; D uncertain. The CDR3 extends over 16 amino acids. In germline, CDR1 is MNHEY, CDR2 SVGEGT. Trimming stripped 4 bases from V and 1 base from J, with 13 bases between. The CDR3 here is CASSSFRLRNTGELFF. The CDR3, as DNA: TGTGCCAGCAGTTCGTTTCGGTTGAGGAACACCGGGGAGCTGTTTTTT.

This clonotype was recorded at least ten times. V gene TRBV2 combines with J gene TRBJ2-7; D is ambiguous. Between the trimmed V and J ends, which lost 8 bases and 4 bases, there was a span of 12 bases. CDR3 length: 12 residues. The germline gives CDR1 SNHLY, CDR2 FYNNEI. DNA for the CDR3: TGTGCCAGCGTCGGCGTGGGGTACGAGCAGTACTTC. This sequence encodes CASVGVGYEQYF.

Points on this clonotype: Given a much more abundant clone one base away, this may be a read error. This sequence joins TRBV6-2 or TRBV6-3 and TRBJ1-4; D may be TRBD1 (6 bases). The CDR3 loop spans 14 amino acids. CDR1 and CDR2 (germline): MNHEY, SVGEGT. The chain's CDR3 is CASSLDRFNEKLLF. The CDR3 nucleotides read TGTGCCAGCAGTTTGGACAGATTTAATGAAAAACTGCTTTTT.

This rearrangement joins TRBV20-1 to TRBJ2-7, with 13 bases identical to TRBD2. V gave up 4 bases and J gave up 7 bases; unmatched junction bases: 13. This CDR3 contains 16 residues. The germline gives CDR1 DFQATT, CDR2 SNEGSKA (reference sequence). CDR3 sequence reads: CSAITSGRVIGGEQYF. DNA of the CDR3: TGCAGTGCTATCACTAGCGGGAGGGTAATCGGGGGGGAGCAGTACTTC.

This clonotype was counted ten times or more. The J gene is TRBJ2-5, the V gene TRBV11-2, with D perhaps assigned TRBD1 or TRBD2 (5 bases each). Germline V gene sequence: CDR1 SGHAT, CDR2 FQNNGV. CDR3 size: 16 residues. The V end lost 1 base, the J end lost 5 bases, and 17 bases lay between the germline ends. The DNA of the CDR3 is TGTGCCAGCAGCTTAGTTAGGGGTTGGGGGTCGGAGACCCAGTACTTC. Translating gives CASSLVRGWGSETQYF.

This clonotype was seen ten or more times. V usage is TRBV28 and J usage is TRBJ2-7; D is perhaps TRBD2 (6 bases). The CDR3 spans 15 residues. V dropped 6 bases and J dropped 0 bases, with 15 bases sitting between them. Looked up from germline, CDR1 is MDHEN and CDR2 is SYDVKM. The CDR3 spells CASSGDWPISYEQYF. CDR3 nucleotide sequence: TGTGCCAGCAGCGGGGACTGGCCAATCTCCTACGAGCAGTACTTC.

The chain has TRBV19 and TRBJ1-3; no reliable D call. Germline CDR1 reads LNHDA; CDR2 reads SQIVND (reference sequence). The CDR3 has 12 amino acids. Between the trimmed V and J ends, which lost 7 bases and 2 bases, there was a span of 6 bases. The CDR3 sequence is CASNTAGNTIYF. The CDR3 DNA reads TGTGCCAGTAACACTGCTGGAAACACCATATATTTT.

The rearrangement links TRBV4-1 to TRBJ2-1; D might be TRBD1 or TRBD2, each matching 5 bases. The CDR3 covers 14 residues. The V end lost 0 bases, the J end lost 10 bases, and 13 bases lay between the germline ends. CDR1 is MGHRA and CDR2 is YSYEKL in the germline V gene. CDR3 residues: CASSQEGTTGEQFF. In DNA, the CDR3 is TGCGCCAGCAGCCAAGAAGGGACCACTGGAGAGCAGTTCTTC.

This clonotype showed up many times. J is TRBJ2-7 and V is TRBV2; D is possibly TRBD1 (6 bases). V was pared by 1 base and J by 0 bases, with 13 bases between. Germline V gene data show CDR1 as SNHLY and CDR2 as FYNNEI. The CDR3 is 16 amino acids. The DNA of the CDR3 is TGTGCCAGCAGTGAAGTCCGGACAGCTAGCTCCTACGAGCAGTACTTC. Its translation is CASSEVRTASSYEQYF.

This clonotype was seen repeatedly, ten times or more. The chain is built from TRBV9 and TRBJ2-7; the match to TRBD1 covers 9 bases. The J segment lost 5 bases and the V segment lost 0 bases, leaving 6 bases of the junction unmatched. Germline loops: CDR1 SGDLS, CDR2 YYNGEE. This CDR3 is 15 amino acids long. This chain's CDR3 is CASSVEGQGADEQYF. CDR3 DNA sequence: TGTGCCAGCAGCGTAGAGGGACAGGGAGCCGACGAGCAGTACTTC.

The chain uses TRBV7-9 and TRBJ2-7, with a weak D call TRBD2 (6 bases). Germline V gene data show CDR1 as SEHNR and CDR2 as FQNEAQ (reference sequence). The CDR3 has 14 residues. Between the trimmed V and J ends, which lost 3 bases and 1 base, there was a span of 10 bases. CDR3 region: CASSFDRESYEQYF. For the CDR3, the DNA is TGTGCCAGCAGCTTTGACCGGGAGTCCTACGAGCAGTACTTC.

V is TRBV19 and J is TRBJ2-7, with D possibly TRBD1 on 5 matching bases. The CDR3 contains 13 residues. CDR1 and CDR2 from the germline V gene are LNHDA and SQIVND (reference sequence). V was trimmed by 3 bases and J by 5 bases, leaving 11 bases between them. For the CDR3, the DNA is TGTGCCAGTAGTATGGGTAGGGGCGACGAGCAGTACTTC. Translated: CASSMGRGDEQYF.

This chain uses TRBV20-1 with TRBJ1-1; D gene uncertain. CDR3 length equals 15 residues. The V and J ends lost 0 bases and 1 base respectively, with 12 bases between them. The V gene's germline CDR1 is DFQATT and CDR2 SNEGSKA (reference sequence). The CDR3 DNA follows: TGCAGTGCTAGAGATAGGAGGTGGGGGAACACTGAAGCTTTCTTT. It codes for CSARDRRWGNTEAFF.

Ten or more counts support this clonotype. This CDR3 reads CASSPDPGTEAFF. CDR3 sequence (DNA): TGTGCCAGCAGTCCCGACCCCGGGACTGAAGCTTTCTTT. The V call is TRBV28, the J call TRBJ1-1, with D unresolved. Germline V gene sequence: CDR1 MDHEN, CDR2 SYDVKM. V lost 5 bases and J 5 bases, leaving 12 bases between the germline ends. The CDR3 is 13 residues long.